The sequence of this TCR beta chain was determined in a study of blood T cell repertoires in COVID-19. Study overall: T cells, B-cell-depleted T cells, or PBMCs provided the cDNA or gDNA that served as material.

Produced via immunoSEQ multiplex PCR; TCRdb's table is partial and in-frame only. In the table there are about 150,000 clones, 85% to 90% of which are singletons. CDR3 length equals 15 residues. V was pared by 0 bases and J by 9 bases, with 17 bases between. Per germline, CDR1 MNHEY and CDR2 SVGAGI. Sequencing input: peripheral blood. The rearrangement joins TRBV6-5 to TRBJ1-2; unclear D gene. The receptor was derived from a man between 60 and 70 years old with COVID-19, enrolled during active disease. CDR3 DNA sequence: TGTGCCAGCAGTTACTCGAAACTGTATAGTATGCGCTACACCTTC. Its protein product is CASSYSKLYSMRYTF.